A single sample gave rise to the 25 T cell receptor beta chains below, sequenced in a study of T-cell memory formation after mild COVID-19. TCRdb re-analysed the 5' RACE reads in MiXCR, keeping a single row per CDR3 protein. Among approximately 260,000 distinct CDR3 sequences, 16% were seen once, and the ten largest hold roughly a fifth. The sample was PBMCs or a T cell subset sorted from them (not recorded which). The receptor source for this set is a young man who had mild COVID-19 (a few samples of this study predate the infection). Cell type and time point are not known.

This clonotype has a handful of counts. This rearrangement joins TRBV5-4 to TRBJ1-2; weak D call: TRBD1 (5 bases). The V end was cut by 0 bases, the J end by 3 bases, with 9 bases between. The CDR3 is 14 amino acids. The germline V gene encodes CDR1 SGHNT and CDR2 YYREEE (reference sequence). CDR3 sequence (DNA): TGTGCCAGCAGCTTGGGAGGGGACCACTATGGCTACACCTTC. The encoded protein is CASSLGGDHYGYTF.

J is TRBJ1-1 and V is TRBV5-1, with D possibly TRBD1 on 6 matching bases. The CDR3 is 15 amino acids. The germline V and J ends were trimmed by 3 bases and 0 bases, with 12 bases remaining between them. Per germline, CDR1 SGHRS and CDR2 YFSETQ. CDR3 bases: TGCGCCAGCAGCTCGACCACAGGGCTGAACACTGAAGCTTTCTTT. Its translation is CASSSTTGLNTEAFF.

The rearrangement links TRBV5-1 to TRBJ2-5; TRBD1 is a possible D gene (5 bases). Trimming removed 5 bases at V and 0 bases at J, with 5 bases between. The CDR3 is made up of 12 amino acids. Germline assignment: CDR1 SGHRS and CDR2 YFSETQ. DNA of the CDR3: TGCGCCAGCAGGGACAACCAAGAGACCCAGTACTTC. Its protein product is CASRDNQETQYF.

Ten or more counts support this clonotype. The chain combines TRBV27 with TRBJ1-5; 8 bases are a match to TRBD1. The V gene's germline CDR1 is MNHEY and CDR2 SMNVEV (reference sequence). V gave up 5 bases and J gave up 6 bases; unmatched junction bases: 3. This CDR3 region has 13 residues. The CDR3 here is CASSGTGGQPQHF. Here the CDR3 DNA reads TGTGCCAGCAGTGGAACAGGGGGTCAGCCCCAGCATTTT.

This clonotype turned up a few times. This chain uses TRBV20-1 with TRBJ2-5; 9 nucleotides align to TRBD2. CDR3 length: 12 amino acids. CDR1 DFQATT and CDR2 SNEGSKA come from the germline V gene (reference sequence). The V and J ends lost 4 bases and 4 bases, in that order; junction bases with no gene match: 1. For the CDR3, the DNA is TGCAGTGCTATGACTAGCGGAGAGACCCAGTACTTC. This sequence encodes CSAMTSGETQYF.

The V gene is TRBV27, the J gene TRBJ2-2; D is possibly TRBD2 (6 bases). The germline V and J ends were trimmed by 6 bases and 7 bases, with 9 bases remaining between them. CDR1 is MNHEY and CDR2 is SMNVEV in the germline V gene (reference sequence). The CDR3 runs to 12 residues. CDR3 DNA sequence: TGTGCCAGCAGACTAGCTTTCGGGGAGCTGTTTTTT. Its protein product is CASRLAFGELFF.

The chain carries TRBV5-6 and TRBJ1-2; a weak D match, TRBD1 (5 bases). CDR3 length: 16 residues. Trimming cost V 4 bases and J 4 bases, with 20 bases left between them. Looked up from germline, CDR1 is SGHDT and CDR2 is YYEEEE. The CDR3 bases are TGTGCCAGCAGCGAGAGAAGGGACCTTTCCTCCTATGGCTACACCTTC. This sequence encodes CASSERRDLSSYGYTF. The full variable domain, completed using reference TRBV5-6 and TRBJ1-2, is DAGVTQSPTHLIKTRGQQVTLRCSPKSGHDTVSWYQQALGQGPQFIFQYYEEEERQRGNFPDRFSGHQFPNYSSELNVNALLLGDSALYLCASSERRDLSSYGYTFGSGTRLTVV.

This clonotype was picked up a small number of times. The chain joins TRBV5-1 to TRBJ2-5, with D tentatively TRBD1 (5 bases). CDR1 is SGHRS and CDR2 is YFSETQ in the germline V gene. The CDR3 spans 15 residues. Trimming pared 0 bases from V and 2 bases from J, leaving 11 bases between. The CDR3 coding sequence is TGCGCCAGCAGCTTGGAGGGGTTGGGGCAAGAGACCCAGTACTTC. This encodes CASSLEGLGQETQYF.

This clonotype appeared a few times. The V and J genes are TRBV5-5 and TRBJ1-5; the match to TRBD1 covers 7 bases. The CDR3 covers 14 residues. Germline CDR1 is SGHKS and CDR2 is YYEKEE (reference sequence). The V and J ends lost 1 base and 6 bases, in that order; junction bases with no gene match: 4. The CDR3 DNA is TGTGCCAGCAGCTTGTGGGACAGCGTTCAGCCCCAGCATTTT. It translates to CASSLWDSVQPQHF.

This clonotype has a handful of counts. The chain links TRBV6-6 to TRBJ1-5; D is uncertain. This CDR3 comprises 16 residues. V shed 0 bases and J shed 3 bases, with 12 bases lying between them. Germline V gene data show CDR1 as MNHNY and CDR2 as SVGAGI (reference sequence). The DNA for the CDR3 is TGTGCCAGCAGTTACTCAATGTTGAGGGACAATCAGCCCCAGCATTTT. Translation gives CASSYSMLRDNQPQHF.

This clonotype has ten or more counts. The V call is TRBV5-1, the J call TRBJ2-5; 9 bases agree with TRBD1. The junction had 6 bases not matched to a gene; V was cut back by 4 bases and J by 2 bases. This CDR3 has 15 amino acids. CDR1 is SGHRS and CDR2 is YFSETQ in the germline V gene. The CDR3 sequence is CASSARTGVQETQYF. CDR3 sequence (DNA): TGCGCCAGCAGCGCAAGGACAGGGGTTCAAGAGACCCAGTACTTC.

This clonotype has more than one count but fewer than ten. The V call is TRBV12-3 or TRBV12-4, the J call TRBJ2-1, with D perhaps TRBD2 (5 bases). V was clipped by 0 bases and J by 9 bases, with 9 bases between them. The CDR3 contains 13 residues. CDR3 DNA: TGTGCCAGCAGTTTAGCGGGAGAGGGTGAGCAGTTCTTC. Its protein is CASSLAGEGEQFF.

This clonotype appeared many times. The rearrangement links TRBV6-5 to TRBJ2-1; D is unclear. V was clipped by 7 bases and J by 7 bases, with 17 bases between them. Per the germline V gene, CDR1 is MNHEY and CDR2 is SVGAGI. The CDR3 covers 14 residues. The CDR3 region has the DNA TGTGCCAGCAAAATGATACACAGTGGGAATGAGCAGTTCTTC. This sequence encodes CASKMIHSGNEQFF.

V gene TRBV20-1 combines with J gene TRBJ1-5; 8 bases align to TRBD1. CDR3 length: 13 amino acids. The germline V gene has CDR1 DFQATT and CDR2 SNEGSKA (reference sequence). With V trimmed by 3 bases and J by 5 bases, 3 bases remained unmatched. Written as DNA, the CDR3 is TGCAGTGCTAGTTCGGACAGGGATCAGCCCCAGCATTTT. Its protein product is CSASSDRDQPQHF.

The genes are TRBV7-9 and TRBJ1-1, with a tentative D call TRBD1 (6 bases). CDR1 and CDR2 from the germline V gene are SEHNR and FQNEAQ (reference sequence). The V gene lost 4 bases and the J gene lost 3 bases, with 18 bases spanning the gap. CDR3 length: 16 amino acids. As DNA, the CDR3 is TGTGCCAGCAGCTCTCACCGAACTAAGGGGGACACTGAAGCTTTCTTT. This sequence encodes CASSSHRTKGDTEAFF.

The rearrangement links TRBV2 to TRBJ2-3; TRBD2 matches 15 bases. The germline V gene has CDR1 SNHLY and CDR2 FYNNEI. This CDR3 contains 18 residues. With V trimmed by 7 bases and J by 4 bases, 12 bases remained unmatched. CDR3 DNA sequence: TGTGCCAGCACCGCAGGACTAGCGGGGGGGCGGGCCGCAGATACGCAGTATTTT. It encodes CASTAGLAGGRAADTQYF.

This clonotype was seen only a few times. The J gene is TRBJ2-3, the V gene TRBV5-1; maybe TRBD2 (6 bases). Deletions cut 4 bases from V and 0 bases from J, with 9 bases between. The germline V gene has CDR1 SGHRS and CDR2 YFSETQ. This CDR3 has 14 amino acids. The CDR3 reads CASSIGTSTDTQYF. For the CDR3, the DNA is TGCGCCAGCAGCATAGGGACTAGCACAGATACGCAGTATTTT. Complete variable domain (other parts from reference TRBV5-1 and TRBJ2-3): KAGVTQTPRYLIKTRGQQVTLSCSPISGHRSVSWYQQTPGQGLQFLFEYFSETQRNKGNFPGRFSGRQFSNSRSEMNVSTLELGDSALYLCASSIGTSTDTQYFGPGTRLTVL.

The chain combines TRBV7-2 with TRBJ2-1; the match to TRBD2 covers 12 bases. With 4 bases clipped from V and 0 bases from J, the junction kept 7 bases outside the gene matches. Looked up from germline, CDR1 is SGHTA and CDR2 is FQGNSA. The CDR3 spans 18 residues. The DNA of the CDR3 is TGTGCCAGCAGCTCCAGACTAGCGGGGGCGAGCTCCTACAATGAGCAGTTCTTC. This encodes CASSSRLAGASSYNEQFF.

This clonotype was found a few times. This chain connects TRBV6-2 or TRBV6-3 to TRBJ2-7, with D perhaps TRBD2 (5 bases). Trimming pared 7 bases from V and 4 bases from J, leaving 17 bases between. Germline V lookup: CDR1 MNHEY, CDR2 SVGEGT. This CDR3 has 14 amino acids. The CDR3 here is CASTRDTGGYEQYV. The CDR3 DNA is TGTGCCAGCACCCGTGATACCGGAGGATACGAGCAGTACGTC.

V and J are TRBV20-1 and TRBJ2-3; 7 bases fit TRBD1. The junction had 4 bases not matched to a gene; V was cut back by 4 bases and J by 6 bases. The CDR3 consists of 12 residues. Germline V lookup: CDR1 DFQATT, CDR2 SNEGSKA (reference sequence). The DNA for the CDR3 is TGCAGTGCTAAACCGACAGGGGATACGCAGTATTTT. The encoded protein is CSAKPTGDTQYF.

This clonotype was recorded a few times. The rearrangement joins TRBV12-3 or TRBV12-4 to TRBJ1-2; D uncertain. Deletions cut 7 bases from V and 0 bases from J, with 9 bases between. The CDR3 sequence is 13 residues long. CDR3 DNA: TGTGCCAGCACATTGAGGACTAACTATGGCTACACCTTC. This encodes CASTLRTNYGYTF.

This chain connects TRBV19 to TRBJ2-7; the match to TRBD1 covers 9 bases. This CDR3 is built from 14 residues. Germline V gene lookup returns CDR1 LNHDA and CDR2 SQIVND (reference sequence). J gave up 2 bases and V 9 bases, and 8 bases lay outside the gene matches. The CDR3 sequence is CARPGQGLPYEQYV. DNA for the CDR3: TGTGCCAGGCCGGGACAGGGTCTCCCCTACGAGCAGTACGTC.

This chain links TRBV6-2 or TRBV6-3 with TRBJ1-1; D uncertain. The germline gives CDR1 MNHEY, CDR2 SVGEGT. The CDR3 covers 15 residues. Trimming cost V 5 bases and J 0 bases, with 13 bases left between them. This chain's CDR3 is CASSGGRQVNTEAFF. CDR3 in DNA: TGTGCCAGCAGTGGCGGCCGGCAGGTGAACACTGAAGCTTTCTTT.

The CDR3 here is CASSLYFGPQETQYF. In nucleotides, the CDR3 is TGTGCCAGCAGTTTATACTTTGGCCCCCAAGAGACCCAGTACTTC. This chain connects TRBV12-3 or TRBV12-4 to TRBJ2-5; the D is unclear. This CDR3 region has 15 residues. V lost 2 bases and J 1 base, leaving 11 bases between the germline ends.

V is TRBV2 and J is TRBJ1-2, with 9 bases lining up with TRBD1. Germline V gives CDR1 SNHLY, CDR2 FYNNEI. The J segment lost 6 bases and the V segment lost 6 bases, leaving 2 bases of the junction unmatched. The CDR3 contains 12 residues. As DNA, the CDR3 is TGTGCCAGCAGGGGACAGGGCCATGGCTACACCTTC. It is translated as CASRGQGHGYTF.